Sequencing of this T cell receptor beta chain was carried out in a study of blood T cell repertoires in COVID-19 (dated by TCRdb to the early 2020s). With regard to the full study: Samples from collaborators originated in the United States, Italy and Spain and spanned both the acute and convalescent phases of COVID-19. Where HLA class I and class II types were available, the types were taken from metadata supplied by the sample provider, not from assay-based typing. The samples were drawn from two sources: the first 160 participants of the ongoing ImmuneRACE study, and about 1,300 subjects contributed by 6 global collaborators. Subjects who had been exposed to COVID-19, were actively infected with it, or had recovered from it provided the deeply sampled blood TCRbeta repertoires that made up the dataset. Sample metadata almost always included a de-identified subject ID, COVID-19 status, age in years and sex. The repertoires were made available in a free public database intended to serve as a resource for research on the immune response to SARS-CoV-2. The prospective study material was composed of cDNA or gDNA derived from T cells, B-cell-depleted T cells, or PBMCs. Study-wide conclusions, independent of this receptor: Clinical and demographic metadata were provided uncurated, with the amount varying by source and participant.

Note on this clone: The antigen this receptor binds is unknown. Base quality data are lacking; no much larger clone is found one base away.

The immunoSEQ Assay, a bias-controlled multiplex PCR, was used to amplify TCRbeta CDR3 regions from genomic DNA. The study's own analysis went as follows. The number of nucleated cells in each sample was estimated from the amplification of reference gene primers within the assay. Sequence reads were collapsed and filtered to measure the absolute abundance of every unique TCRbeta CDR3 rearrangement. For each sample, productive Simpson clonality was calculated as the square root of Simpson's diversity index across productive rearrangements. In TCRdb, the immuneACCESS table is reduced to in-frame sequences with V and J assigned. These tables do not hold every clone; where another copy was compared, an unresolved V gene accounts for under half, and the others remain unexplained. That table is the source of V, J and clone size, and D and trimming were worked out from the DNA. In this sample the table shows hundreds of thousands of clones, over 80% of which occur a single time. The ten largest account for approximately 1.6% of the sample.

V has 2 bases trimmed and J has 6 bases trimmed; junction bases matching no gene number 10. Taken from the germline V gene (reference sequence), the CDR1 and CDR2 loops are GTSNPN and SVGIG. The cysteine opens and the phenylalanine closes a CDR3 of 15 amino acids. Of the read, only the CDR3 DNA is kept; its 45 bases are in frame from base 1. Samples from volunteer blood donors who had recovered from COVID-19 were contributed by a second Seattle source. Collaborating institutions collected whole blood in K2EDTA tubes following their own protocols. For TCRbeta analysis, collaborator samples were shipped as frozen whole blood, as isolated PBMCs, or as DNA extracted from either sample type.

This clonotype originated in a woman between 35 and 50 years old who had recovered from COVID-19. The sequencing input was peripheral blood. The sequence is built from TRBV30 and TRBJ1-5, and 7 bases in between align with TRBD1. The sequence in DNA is TGTGCCTGGAGTCGACAGGGAACGGGGCCTCAGCCCCAGCATTTT. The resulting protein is CAWSRQGTGPQPQHF.